The 5 T cell receptor beta chains below were found in one sample sequenced in a study of blood T cell repertoires in COVID-19. Profiling relied on immunoSEQ multiplex PCR, and the TCRdb table lists in-frame clones only, not all of them. This table holds 280,000 or so clones, over 85% found once. The sequencing input was PBMCs or T cells enriched from blood (not recorded which). The receptors shown here come from a woman aged 45-59 years who had been exposed to COVID-19.

This clone was found once. The CDR3 DNA reads TGCGCCAGCAGCTACGGACAGGGGGCTAGCCAAGAGACCCAGTACTTC. Protein: CASSYGQGASQETQYF. The rearrangement links TRBV5-1 to TRBJ2-5; the match to TRBD1 covers 11 bases. Trimming took 3 bases from V and 1 from J; bases not matched to a gene: 5. The CDR3 totals 16 residues. Germline V lookup: CDR1 SGHRS, CDR2 YFSETQ. Drawing the rest from reference TRBV5-1 and TRBJ2-5, the complete variable domain is KAGVTQTPRYLIKTRGQQVTLSCSPISGHRSVSWYQQTPGQGLQFLFEYFSETQRNKGNFPGRFSGRQFSNSRSEMNVSTLELGDSALYLCASSYGQGASQETQYFGPGTRLLVL.

The genes are TRBV9 and TRBJ2-1; D uncertain. The CDR3 totals 14 residues. Trimming removed 2 bases at V and 3 bases at J, with 9 bases between. Germline V gene sequence: CDR1 SGDLS, CDR2 YYNGEE. CDR3 residues: CASSVGADYNEQFF. CDR3 DNA: TGTGCCAGCAGCGTGGGCGCAGACTACAATGAGCAGTTCTTC.

V and J are TRBV21-1 and TRBJ1-1. TRBV21-1 is designated a pseudogene. CDR3 length: 13 residues. CDR3 DNA: TGTGCCAGCAGCAAAGAGGGGAGGCAGCCAGCTTTCTTT. The encoded protein is CASSKEGRQPAFF.

This chain connects TRBV5-1 to TRBJ2-6; 9 bases line up with TRBD2. The V gene end was trimmed by 1 base and the J gene end by 4 bases; junction bases not matched to a gene: 15. The germline CDR1 and CDR2 sequences are SGHRS and YFSETQ. This CDR3 is 20 amino acids long. The DNA of the CDR3 is TGCGCCAGCAGCTTGCTAATTCCCGCTAGCGGGGTGGCGGGGGCCAACGTCCTGACTTTC. Protein product: CASSLLIPASGVAGANVLTF.

CDR3 nucleotides: TGTGCCACCAGCAGAGATTACCAGTCAACGAACACCGGGGAGCTGTTTTTT. Residues: CATSRDYQSTNTGELFF. The chain is built from TRBV15 and TRBJ2-2; D is undetermined. Germline loops: CDR1 LNHNV, CDR2 YYDKDF (reference sequence). The CDR3 contains 17 residues. Trimming shortened V by 0 bases and J by 0 bases, and 11 bases separated the two germline ends.